These T cell receptor beta chains were read from a single sample in a study of blood T cells in healthy people across ages. TCRdb re-derived calls from the 5' RACE reads in MiXCR, one entry per CDR3 protein. This table holds over 750,000 distinct CDR3 sequences, 20% to 25% found once. The data were also submitted as part of a second study, on T cells of mothers and their children.

The sequencing sample was made of blood. The receptors shown here come from a boy between 10 and 17 years old in good health. Both conserved end residues are part of each CDR3. A D gene is named only where the DNA matches it firmly. Rows may omit the clone size; those that give it use once, few, many or a size class.

j_call v_call d_call clone_size cdr3_aa cdr3_nt
TRBJ2-7 TRBV5-1 TRBD1 . CASSLVPLTGTGLYEQYF TGCGCCAGCAGCTTGGTCCCACTCACCGGGACAGGTCTCTACGAGCAGTACTTC
TRBJ2-1 TRBV6-1 TRBD2 few CASSGLAGVVNEQFF TGTGCCAGCAGTGGACTAGCGGGAGTTGTCAATGAGCAGTTCTTC
TRBJ2-5 TRBV20-1 . once CSARAPPGTLSETQYF TGCAGTGCTAGAGCTCCTCCGGGGACTCTAAGTGAGACCCAGTACTTC
TRBJ2-5 TRBV7-9 . . CASSPGRTGQETQYF TGTGCCAGCAGCCCCGGGAGGACAGGGCAAGAGACCCAGTACTTC
TRBJ2-3 TRBV29-1 . few CSVESVLSTDTQYF TGCAGCGTTGAGTCAGTGCTTAGCACAGATACGCAGTATTTT
TRBJ2-7 TRBV20-1 . few CSAKQGRGAYEQYF TGCAGTGCTAAGCAGGGCCGAGGTGCCTACGAGCAGTACTTC
TRBJ2-1 TRBV6-5 . few CASSSPDRVENEQFF TGTGCCAGCAGTTCTCCCGATCGGGTGGAGAATGAGCAGTTCTTC
TRBJ2-6 TRBV7-8 TRBD1 . CASSLESGQGAGANVLTF TGTGCCAGCAGCTTAGAGTCAGGTCAGGGGGCTGGGGCCAACGTCCTGACTTTC
TRBJ1-1 TRBV6-2/TRBV6-3 . . CASSYAWQSKNTEAFF TGTGCCAGCAGTTACGCCTGGCAGTCGAAGAACACTGAAGCTTTCTTT
TRBJ2-1 TRBV20-1 . . CSARDVRSPYNEQFF TGCAGTGCTAGAGATGTGAGAAGCCCCTACAATGAGCAGTTCTTC
TRBJ1-4 TRBV11-2 TRBD1 . CASRTASGTGDEKLFF TGTGCCAGCAGAACAGCATCCGGGACAGGGGATGAAAAACTGTTTTTT
TRBJ2-7 TRBV29-1 TRBD2 few CSVGSGGAYEQYF TGCAGCGTTGGGAGCGGGGGGGCCTACGAGCAGTACTTC
TRBJ2-1 TRBV18 TRBD2 . CASSLQGTRGNEQFF TGTGCCAGCTCACTCCAGGGGACTAGAGGCAATGAGCAGTTCTTC
TRBJ2-7 TRBV29-1 TRBD1 few CSADRGNEQYF TGCAGCGCAGACAGGGGTAACGAGCAGTACTTC
TRBJ2-7 TRBV29-1 . few CSVLWDGTYEQYF TGCAGCGTGCTCTGGGACGGCACCTACGAGCAGTACTTC
TRBJ2-1 TRBV27 TRBD1 . CASSSTLRTGKRPIHEQFF TGCGCCAGCAGTTCTACCCTACGGACAGGGAAGCGTCCTATACATGAGCAGTTCTTC
TRBJ2-6 TRBV5-1 . few CASGGSSGANVLTF TGCGCCAGCGGGGGGAGCTCTGGGGCCAACGTCCTGACTTTC